This is a list of T cell receptor beta chains from one sample in a study of cytomegalovirus exposure and HLA in healthy donors. Libraries were prepared by immunoSEQ multiplex PCR; TCRdb keeps only in-frame clonotypes and omits some of them. The repertoire has nearly 110,000 clones, under 85% of them found once; the top ten carry 4% to 5%. Material for sequencing was PBMCs. All receptors come from a male donor in good health and CMV-seronegative. CDR3s include the opening cysteine and the closing phenylalanine or tryptophan. Each record gives: D gene, V gene, J gene, clone size, CDR3 DNA, CDR3 protein. A D gene is named only where the DNA matches it firmly. Clone size is stated in some rows and not others, as once, few, many or a class when expanded.

D: .
V: TRBV28
J: TRBJ2-7
size: .
DNA: TGTGCCAGCAGTTTTTATACCTACGAGCAGTACTTC
CDR3: CASSFYTYEQYF

D: TRBD1
V: TRBV5-1
J: TRBJ1-1
size: .
DNA: TGCGCCAGCAGCTCCGGGACAGGGAGGGGGAACACTGAAGCTTTCTTT
CDR3: CASSSGTGRGNTEAFF

D: TRBD2
V: TRBV7-9
J: TRBJ2-2
size: .
DNA: TGTGCCAGCAGCTTAGAGACTAGCGGGAGGGCCAGGGAGCTGTTTTTT
CDR3: CASSLETSGRARELFF

D: .
V: TRBV7-9
J: TRBJ1-1
size: .
DNA: TGTGCCAGCGTATTTGCCAGTCTGAACACTGAAGCTTTCTTT
CDR3: CASVFASLNTEAFF

D: .
V: TRBV10-3
J: TRBJ1-2
size: once
DNA: TGTGCCATCAGTGAGTCTAGTGATGGCTACACCTTC
CDR3: CAISESSDGYTF

D: TRBD2
V: TRBV27
J: TRBJ2-1
size: .
DNA: TGTGCCAGCAGTTGGGCTAGCGGGAGCTTCGGGCAGTTCTTC
CDR3: CASSWASGSFGQFF

D: .
V: TRBV27
J: TRBJ1-1
size: .
DNA: TGTGCCAGCGGAAACAGGGCGACCACTGAAGCTTTCTTT
CDR3: CASGNRATTEAFF

D: .
V: TRBV28
J: TRBJ2-3
size: .
DNA: TGTGCCAGCAGTTTGATTGTAGGGAGTTCAGATACGCAGTATTTT
CDR3: CASSLIVGSSDTQYF

D: TRBD1
V: TRBV19
J: TRBJ1-5
size: .
DNA: TGTGCCAGTAGTGGTCCGGGACAGGGGGGAGTTGAGTGGATGCAGAAGGGCAATCAGCCCCAGCATTTT
CDR3: CASSGPGQGGVEWMQKGNQPQHF

D: TRBD2
V: TRBV4-1
J: TRBJ2-3
size: once
DNA: TGCGCCAGCAGCCAAGTCGATCTAGCGGCCACAGATACGCAGTATTTT
CDR3: CASSQVDLAATDTQYF

D: TRBD2
V: TRBV7-2
J: TRBJ2-3
size: .
DNA: TGTGCCAGCATGCCCAGCGGGAGGACCACAGATACGCAGTATTTT
CDR3: CASMPSGRTTDTQYF

D: TRBD1
V: TRBV5-6
J: TRBJ2-4
size: .
DNA: TGTGCCAGCAGCTTGATGGGACAGGGGTGGAACATTCAGTACTTC
CDR3: CASSLMGQGWNIQYF

D: TRBD1
V: TRBV2
J: TRBJ1-2
size: .
DNA: TGTGCCAGCAGTGAAGGGGGGACAGCTAACTATGGCTACACCTTC
CDR3: CASSEGGTANYGYTF

D: .
V: TRBV6-5
J: TRBJ2-7
size: .
DNA: TGTGCCAGCAGTTACCCCTACTCTGACGAGCAGTACTTC
CDR3: CASSYPYSDEQYF

D: .
V: TRBV7-9
J: TRBJ1-1
size: .
DNA: TGTGCCAGCAGCTCGGGAGGTGAAGCTTTCTTT
CDR3: CASSSGGEAFF

D: .
V: TRBV9
J: TRBJ2-7
size: .
DNA: TGTGCCAGCAGCGTAACGGGGGACCCTGTTTCCTACGAGCAGTACTTC
CDR3: CASSVTGDPVSYEQYF

D: .
V: TRBV7-9
J: TRBJ2-1
size: .
DNA: TGTGCCAGCAGCTTATCCGGCAATGAGCAGTTCTTC
CDR3: CASSLSGNEQFF

D: .
V: TRBV29-1
J: TRBJ2-7
size: .
DNA: TGCAGCGTAGGGAGTACTAAATACGAGCAGTACTTC
CDR3: CSVGSTKYEQYF

D: .
V: TRBV6-5
J: TRBJ2-5
size: .
DNA: TGTGCCAGCAGGCCGCCCGGGGAGACCCAGTACTTC
CDR3: CASRPPGETQYF

D: TRBD1
V: TRBV14
J: TRBJ1-5
size: once
DNA: TGTGCCAGCAGCCTAGGACAGGGCGGGAATCAGCCCCAGCATTTT
CDR3: CASSLGQGGNQPQHF

D: TRBD2
V: TRBV6-5
J: TRBJ2-3
size: .
DNA: TGTGCCAGCAGTGGGGGGGCGGGAGGCGAAGATACGCAGTATTTT
CDR3: CASSGGAGGEDTQYF

D: .
V: TRBV6-1
J: TRBJ2-7
size: .
DNA: TGTGCCAGCCTAGATAGCTCCTACGAGCAGTACTTC
CDR3: CASLDSSYEQYF

D: .
V: TRBV4-1
J: TRBJ2-7
size: .
DNA: TGCGCCAGCAGCCAAGGTCCCACGGACGAGCAGTACTTC
CDR3: CASSQGPTDEQYF

D: TRBD1
V: TRBV2
J: TRBJ2-7
size: .
DNA: TGTGCCAGCCAAAAGGGGGCGCCCTCCTACGAGCAGTACTTC
CDR3: CASQKGAPSYEQYF

D: .
V: TRBV25-1
J: TRBJ1-5
size: once
DNA: TGTGCCAGCAGTGGCGGGACGGGGAATAGCAATCAGCCCCAGCATTTT
CDR3: CASSGGTGNSNQPQHF

D: TRBD1
V: TRBV2
J: TRBJ2-7
size: .
DNA: TGTGCCAGCAGGGGACAGGAAAGCGCCACCTACGAGCAGTACTTC
CDR3: CASRGQESATYEQYF

D: TRBD1
V: TRBV19
J: TRBJ1-2
size: few
DNA: TGTGCCAGTAGTGCCTCACAGGGGTGGAACTATGGCTACACCTTC
CDR3: CASSASQGWNYGYTF

D: .
V: TRBV7-9
J: TRBJ1-2
size: .
DNA: TGTACCAGCAGCTTATCATTCGGAACGGAGAACTATGGCTACACCTTC
CDR3: CTSSLSFGTENYGYTF

D: .
V: TRBV29-1
J: TRBJ2-2
size: .
DNA: TGCAGCGTCGTCGACAGAGGCACCGGGGAGCTGTTTTTT
CDR3: CSVVDRGTGELFF

D: TRBD1
V: TRBV19
J: TRBJ1-2
size: .
DNA: TGTGCCAGTAGTGTATGGGACAGGAGGTCTGAAGGTGGCTACACCTTC
CDR3: CASSVWDRRSEGGYTF

D: TRBD1
V: TRBV29-1
J: TRBJ2-5
size: .
DNA: TGCAGCGTTGAAGGACAGGGGGCTTTGGAGACCCAGTACTTC
CDR3: CSVEGQGALETQYF

D: .
V: TRBV30
J: TRBJ1-2
size: .
DNA: TGTGCCTGGGCAGTACAGGTGATCGCTGGCTACACCTTC
CDR3: CAWAVQVIAGYTF

D: TRBD1
V: TRBV5-1
J: TRBJ2-5
size: .
DNA: TGCGCCAGCAGTTCGGACAGGCTAGAGACCCAGTACTTC
CDR3: CASSSDRLETQYF

D: TRBD1
V: TRBV5-8
J: TRBJ1-4
size: .
DNA: TGTGCCAGCAGCACCCGGACAGGGAGGGGTGAAAAACTGTTTTTT
CDR3: CASSTRTGRGEKLFF

D: TRBD1
V: TRBV7-9
J: TRBJ1-1
size: .
DNA: TGTGCCAGCACCCCCCGCCGGGACAGGGCCACAGTAAGGAGGACTTTCTTT
CDR3: CASTPRRDRATVRRTFF

D: TRBD1
V: TRBV4-1
J: TRBJ2-7
size: .
DNA: TGCGCCAGCAGCCAAATTGCTGGGACAGGGGACTACGAGCAGTACTTC
CDR3: CASSQIAGTGDYEQYF

D: TRBD1
V: TRBV7-6
J: TRBJ1-2
size: .
DNA: TGTGCCAGCAGCCCCCTAATGGGACAGGGGAACTATGGCTACACCTTC
CDR3: CASSPLMGQGNYGYTF

D: .
V: TRBV11-2
J: TRBJ1-2
size: .
DNA: TGTGCCAGCAGCCCACCCCGTGGGGGGAACAACTATGGCTACACCTTC
CDR3: CASSPPRGGNNYGYTF

D: TRBD1
V: TRBV18
J: TRBJ1-1
size: .
DNA: TGTGCCAGCTCACCACTGCCAGGGGGGAACACTGAAGCTTTCTTT
CDR3: CASSPLPGGNTEAFF

D: .
V: TRBV11-2
J: TRBJ2-3
size: .
DNA: TGTGCCAGCAGCCGACGACAGGAATTGGCGGATACGCAGTATTTT
CDR3: CASSRRQELADTQYF

D: .
V: TRBV9
J: TRBJ2-7
size: .
DNA: TGTGCCAGCAGCGTAGTGCCAGGTAGACACGAGCAGTACTTC
CDR3: CASSVVPGRHEQYF

D: .
V: TRBV5-6
J: TRBJ2-7
size: .
DNA: TGTGCCAGCAGCCCCGAGGGCGCGGATTACGAGCAGTACTTC
CDR3: CASSPEGADYEQYF

D: .
V: TRBV6-6
J: TRBJ2-2
size: .
DNA: TGTGCCAGCAGTTACCAGGGGAGCACCGGGGAGCTGTTTTTT
CDR3: CASSYQGSTGELFF

D: .
V: TRBV10-2
J: TRBJ2-7
size: .
DNA: TGCGCCAGCAGTGTCCAGGGGTTCGAGCAGTACTTC
CDR3: CASSVQGFEQYF